These 7 T cell receptor beta chains were sequenced from one sample in a study of vaccination and CD4 T cells after COVID-19. Regarding treatment: roughly nine-day PBMC culture with coronavirus spike peptide pools or control peptides (ViraFEST assay). The Oncomine TCR Beta short-read assay was applied to DNA of cultured CD4+ T cells. TCRdb itself ran the PCR reads through MiXCR, one entry per CDR3 protein. The data contain about 12,000 distinct CDR3 sequences, 55% to 65% of them singletons. Antigens for these TCRs are unknown. The sample was CD4+ T cells from blood, cultured in vitro. Receptor source: a human donor who had recovered from COVID-19.

This clonotype was seen more than once but under ten times. The genes are TRBV20-1 and TRBJ2-3, with 9 bases fitting TRBD2. V was clipped by 4 bases and J by 2 bases; unmatched bases: 7. The germline CDR1 and CDR2 sequences are DFQATT and SNEGSKA (reference sequence). This CDR3 comprises 15 residues. The CDR3 loop is CSATNLAGNTDTQYF. CDR3 nucleotides: TGCAGTGCTACTAATCTAGCGGGGAACACAGATACGCAGTATTTT.

Written as DNA, the CDR3 is TGTGCCAGCAGTAATGGAGAGACCCAGTACTTC. Translated: CASSNGETQYF. This chain joins TRBV6-2 or TRBV6-3 and TRBJ2-5; no clear D gene. Germline assignment: CDR1 MNHEY and CDR2 SVGEGT. V was clipped by 5 bases and J by 4 bases, with 5 bases between them. This CDR3 has 11 residues.

The J gene is TRBJ1-1, the V gene TRBV28; 7 bases are shared with TRBD1. The CDR3 is made up of 12 amino acids. Trimming took 10 bases from V and 5 from J; bases not matched to a gene: 7. From germline, CDR1 is MDHEN and CDR2 SYDVKM. CDR3 nucleotides: TGTGCCACGAAGGGGGCCGGGACTGAAGCTTTCTTT. Translated, it gives CATKGAGTEAFF.

The chain has TRBV6-2 or TRBV6-3 and TRBJ2-5, with a tentative D call TRBD2 (6 bases). Trimming removed 2 bases at V and 5 bases at J, with 9 bases between. Germline V gene sequence: CDR1 MNHEY, CDR2 SVGEGT. The CDR3 runs to 13 residues. CDR3 in amino acids: CASSYRAGETQYF. CDR3 nucleotides: TGTGCCAGCAGTTACAGGGCGGGGGAGACCCAGTACTTC.

CDR3 in amino acids: CASSLGRAHYNSPLHF. The CDR3 bases are TGTGCCAGCAGCTTGGGCAGGGCGCACTATAATTCACCCCTCCACTTT. The chain is built from TRBV7-2 and TRBJ1-6; maybe TRBD1 (5 bases). The CDR3 has 16 amino acids. Deletions cut 3 bases from V and 3 bases from J, with 12 bases between. Germline CDR1 is SGHTA and CDR2 is FQGNSA.

This chain joins TRBV5-5 and TRBJ1-2, with D uncertain. CDR1 and CDR2 (germline): SGHKS, YYEKEE (reference sequence). The CDR3 consists of 12 residues. With 5 bases removed from V and 8 bases from J, the gap between germline ends came to 13 bases. Here the CDR3 DNA reads TGTGCCAGCAGTCCCGAAGTGAGGGGCTACACCTTC. It specifies CASSPEVRGYTF.

The J gene is TRBJ2-3, the V gene TRBV7-9; possible D gene TRBD2, 5 bases. The CDR3 is made up of 13 amino acids. The V gene's germline CDR1 is SEHNR and CDR2 FQNEAQ (reference sequence). Deletions cut 5 bases from V and 8 bases from J, with 14 bases between. Here the CDR3 reads CASSLGMGSTQYF. The CDR3, as DNA: TGTGCCAGCAGCCTGGGGATGGGGAGTACGCAGTATTTT.